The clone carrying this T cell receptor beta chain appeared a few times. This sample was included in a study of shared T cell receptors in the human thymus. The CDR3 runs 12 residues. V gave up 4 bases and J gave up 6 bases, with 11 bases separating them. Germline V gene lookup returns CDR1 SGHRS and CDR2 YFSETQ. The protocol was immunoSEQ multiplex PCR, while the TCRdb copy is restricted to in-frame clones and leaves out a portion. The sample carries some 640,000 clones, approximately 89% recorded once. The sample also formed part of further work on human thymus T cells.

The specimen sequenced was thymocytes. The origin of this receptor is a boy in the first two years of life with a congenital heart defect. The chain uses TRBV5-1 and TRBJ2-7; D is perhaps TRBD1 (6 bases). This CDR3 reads CASSRARGEQYF. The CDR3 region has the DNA TGCGCCAGCAGCCGGGCCAGGGGCGAGCAGTACTTC.